Described below is a single T cell receptor (beta chain) sequence and its context. The target antigen is unknown. The CDR3 length is 16 residues. V shed 1 base, J shed 3 bases, and the junction held 2 bases outside the gene matches. Germline V lookup: CDR1 KGHSH, CDR2 LQKENI. The PCR was carried out with 60 Vbeta primers and 13 Jbeta primers. Here immunoSEQ multiplex PCR was the method, and the copy in TCRdb shows in-frame clones only, minus some. Here the sample spans some 140,000 clones, roughly 80% being singletons. The record originates from a study of cytomegalovirus exposure and HLA in healthy donors. About the research overall: In an earlier analysis, around 100 million unique TCR beta sequences were found from some 170 million T cells.

Study-level points and caveats: Donors were assumed by presence/absence analyses to have roughly uniform sequencing depth. Later work found most CMV-associated TCR beta chains apparently HLA-restricted. TCR sequences were mostly rare, though some public TCRs occurred in many donors.

The sequence was collected from a female donor in good health and CMV-seronegative. The material sequenced was PBMCs. The rearrangement uses TRBV18 and TRBJ2-2; TRBD1 matches at 10 bases. Written as DNA, the CDR3 is TGTGCCAGCTCACCACGGGGACAGGGGTACACCGGGGAGCTGTTTTTT. The encoded protein is CASSPRGQGYTGELFF.